Given below is one T cell receptor (beta chain) in context. As yet, its antigen is unknown. This sample's time point: persistent/refractory GD, antithyroid drugs over 5 years with positive TRAb. The TCR library was prepared using RNA isolated from PBMCs. Building the TCR beta libraries relied on iRepertoire HTBI primers, and CDR3 regions underwent Arm-PCR. TCRdb re-derived calls from the multiplex PCR reads in MiXCR, one entry per CDR3 protein. Altogether around 460,000 distinct CDR3 sequences are present, roughly 21% being singletons, with the ten largest covering 7% to 9%. V was trimmed by 0 bases and J by 3 bases, leaving 12 bases between them. This CDR3 has 15 amino acids. Germline V CDR1 and CDR2: MGHRA, YSYEKL. The data stem from a study of regulatory T cells in long-lasting Graves disease. Overall study: Persistent cases were those of Graves' disease that involved over 5 years of antithyroid drugs with positive TSH receptor antibodies. Study-wide results and limits: TRBV28, TRBJ1-2 and TRBJ2-5 were favored in persistent disease. Sample size was small, which may have lowered accuracy. Persistent Graves' patients showed reduced TCR diversity versus newly diagnosed patients.

Sequenced material: peripheral blood mononuclear cells (PBMCs), taken when the disease was refractory, from a patient treated with antithyroid drugs. This chain links TRBV4-1 with TRBJ2-7; D is perhaps TRBD2 (5 bases). This TCR was recovered from a female donor with Graves disease. Here the CDR3 reads CASSQDSGKYYEQYF. The CDR3 bases are TGCGCCAGCAGCCAAGATTCGGGGAAATACTACGAGCAGTACTTC.